The 17 T cell receptor beta chains in this list originate from one sample, sequenced in a study of cytomegalovirus exposure and HLA in healthy donors. With 60 Vbeta and 13 Jbeta primers, the PCR was carried out. Measured with immunoSEQ multiplex PCR; TCRdb has only the in-frame clones, and not every one. The table includes about 200,000 clones, under 85% detected once. The sequenced sample consisted of PBMCs. These receptors were collected from a man between 50 and 59 years old in good health and CMV-seronegative.

This clone was detected only once. This chain links TRBV28 with TRBJ2-1; TRBD1 might be the D (6 bases). V dropped 5 bases and J dropped 0 bases, with 11 bases sitting between them. Germline CDR1 and CDR2: MDHEN and SYDVKM. This CDR3 is 15 amino acids long. The CDR3: CASSRGQGSYNEQFF. In DNA form, the CDR3 reads TGTGCCAGCAGTAGGGGACAAGGCTCCTACAATGAGCAGTTCTTC.

The chain joins TRBV14 to TRBJ1-1, with 7 bases lining up with TRBD1. J gave up 11 bases and V 4 bases, and 7 bases lay outside the gene matches. This CDR3 is built from 12 residues. Germline CDR1 is SGHDN and CDR2 is FVKESK. CDR3 loop: CASSPTGSYAFF. The CDR3 bases are TGTGCCAGCAGCCCGACAGGGAGCTATGCTTTCTTT. Complete variable domain (other parts from reference TRBV14 and TRBJ1-1): EAGVTQFPSHSVIEKGQTVTLRCDPISGHDNLYWYRRVMGKEIKFLLHFVKESKQDESGMPNNRFLAERTGGTYSTLKVQPAELEDSGVYFCASSPTGSYAFFGQGTRLTVV.

This clone showed up just a few times. The chain recombines TRBV30 with TRBJ1-2; possible D gene TRBD1, 6 bases. Germline lookup yields CDR1 GTSNPN and CDR2 SVGIG (reference sequence). V dropped 0 bases and J dropped 4 bases, with 12 bases sitting between them. The CDR3 length is 14 residues. CDR3 DNA: TGTGCCTGGAGTGTAAACAGGGATGGCTATGGCTACACCTTC. Its translation is CAWSVNRDGYGYTF.

This clone was found a few times. This sequence joins TRBV7-9 and TRBJ2-5, with D tentatively TRBD2 (5 bases). Germline V gene lookup returns CDR1 SEHNR and CDR2 FQNEAQ (reference sequence). V lost 4 bases and J 5 bases, leaving 14 bases between the germline ends. CDR3 size: 14 residues. In DNA, the CDR3 is TGTGCCAGCAGCTCAGTAGGACTGTGGGAGACCCAGTACTTC. Translating gives CASSSVGLWETQYF.

V usage is TRBV28 and J usage is TRBJ1-1; D gene ambiguous. V lost 5 bases and J lost 5, with 15 bases in between. Germline loops: CDR1 MDHEN, CDR2 SYDVKM. The CDR3 has 14 residues. The CDR3 sequence is CASSQDPRRTEAFF. For the CDR3, the DNA is TGTGCCAGCAGTCAGGATCCCAGGAGGACTGAAGCTTTCTTT.

The rearrangement uses TRBV6-1 and TRBJ2-5; 10 bases align to TRBD2. The DNA matches TRBJ2-7 better at its end, which makes the J call doubtful. The CDR3 contains 15 residues. Germline CDR1 MNHNS, CDR2 SASEGT. As DNA, the CDR3 is TGTGCCAGCAGTGAAAGGTCTAGCGGGAGCCACGAGCAGTACTTC. Translation gives CASSERSSGSHEQYF.

The chain has TRBV11-3 and TRBJ2-1; TRBD2 matches at 11 bases. The CDR3 covers 16 residues. CDR1 and CDR2 (germline): SGHNT, YENEEA. Trimming removed 1 base from V and 5 bases from J; junction bases left unmatched: 4. CDR3 region: CASSLGGLAVNNEQFF. CDR3 DNA sequence: TGTGCCAGCAGCTTAGGGGGACTAGCGGTTAACAATGAGCAGTTCTTC.

The chain joins TRBV5-1 to TRBJ2-2; TRBD1 might be the D (6 bases). The CDR3 has 16 amino acids. The ends were cut back, 0 bases at V and 4 bases at J, with 13 bases in the middle. The germline V gene encodes CDR1 SGHRS and CDR2 YFSETQ. CDR3 loop: CASSLAGGRGTGELFF. In DNA form, the CDR3 reads TGCGCCAGCAGCTTGGCTGGGGGCCGAGGCACCGGGGAGCTGTTTTTT.

This chain uses TRBV6-5 with TRBJ2-1; 7 nucleotides align to TRBD2. V was clipped by 0 bases and J by 2 bases; unmatched bases: 1. Germline CDR1 reads MNHEY; CDR2 reads SVGAGI. There are 15 residues in the CDR3. CDR3 sequence (DNA): TGTGCCAGCAGTTACTCCCTAGCGGCCTACAATGAGCAGTTCTTC. Translating gives CASSYSLAAYNEQFF.

The rearrangement links TRBV28 to TRBJ2-5; maybe TRBD2 (5 bases). CDR3 length: 12 amino acids. The germline V gene has CDR1 MDHEN and CDR2 SYDVKM. The V and J ends lost 8 bases and 13 bases respectively, with 20 bases between them. The CDR3 loop is CASHLFGGSLYF. CDR3 nucleotide sequence: TGTGCCAGCCACCTCTTCGGAGGTAGTTTGTACTTC.

As for this clone: This sample also contains other DNA sequences that code for the same CDR3. The V call is TRBV28, the J call TRBJ1-2; tentatively, D is TRBD1 (5 bases). Germline V gene lookup returns CDR1 MDHEN and CDR2 SYDVKM. The CDR3 runs 14 residues. Trimming stripped 2 bases from V and 2 bases from J, with 9 bases between. CDR3 nucleotide sequence: TGTGCCAGCAGTTTAGGGCAGGGCAACTATGGCTACACCTTC. It is translated as CASSLGQGNYGYTF.

The sample holds one count of this clone. The J gene is TRBJ1-2, the V gene TRBV28; a weak D match, TRBD1 (6 bases). The V end was cut by 3 bases, the J end by 8 bases, with 16 bases between. Germline CDR1 reads MDHEN; CDR2 reads SYDVKM. This CDR3 region has 14 residues. CDR3 sequence (DNA): TGTGCCAGCAGTTTGGGGCAGGGGATAGGGGGCTACACCTTC. It codes for CASSLGQGIGGYTF.

The chain employs TRBV30 and TRBJ2-7, with D maybe TRBD2 (5 bases). V was pared by 1 base and J by 5 bases, with 9 bases between. This CDR3 spans 12 amino acids. In germline, CDR1 is GTSNPN, CDR2 SVGIG (reference sequence). This CDR3 is CAWSGGANEQYF. In DNA, the CDR3 is TGTGCCTGGAGTGGGGGAGCGAACGAGCAGTACTTC.

V usage is TRBV7-8 and J usage is TRBJ1-1, with D perhaps matching TRBD1 (5 bases). In germline, CDR1 is SGHVS, CDR2 FQNEAQ. The CDR3 consists of 15 residues. V lost 2 bases and J lost 1, with 11 bases in between. CDR3 DNA: TGTGCCAGCAGCTTAATAACAGGCTCGAACACTGAAGCTTTCTTT. Its protein product is CASSLITGSNTEAFF.

The chain recombines TRBV5-4 with TRBJ2-2; TRBD2 might be the D (6 bases). The CDR3 runs to 17 residues. From germline, CDR1 is SGHNT and CDR2 YYREEE (reference sequence). V lost 4 bases and J lost 0, with 16 bases in between. The CDR3 is CASSPGVAVTNTGELFF. The CDR3 bases are TGTGCCAGCAGCCCCGGGGTAGCGGTCACGAACACCGGGGAGCTGTTTTTT.

This clone was seen just once. This rearrangement joins TRBV30 to TRBJ1-5, with D maybe TRBD1 (5 bases). Trimming stripped 5 bases from V and 7 bases from J, with 21 bases between. Germline V gene data show CDR1 as GTSNPN and CDR2 as SVGIG (reference sequence). This CDR3 is built from 15 residues. CDR3 DNA sequence: TGTGCCTGGGGCTCGTCGTACGGGGGTTTCCAGCCCCAGCATTTT. Translating it yields CAWGSSYGGFQPQHF.

The rearrangement joins TRBV25-1 to TRBJ2-7; no clear D gene. The CDR3 is 14 amino acids. Germline-derived CDR1 and CDR2 are MGHDK and SYGVNS. Trimming removed 2 bases at V and 4 bases at J, with 12 bases between. The CDR3 nucleotides are TGTGCCAGCAGTGAACAGCAGGAAGAGTACGAGCAGTACTTC. Protein sequence: CASSEQQEEYEQYF.